This T cell receptor beta chain appears in the sequencing data of a study of shared clonotypes between healthy human individuals. Concerning this clone: The antigen is unknown.

From germline, CDR1 is WNHNN and CDR2 SYGVQD (reference sequence). Trimming pared 9 bases from V and 1 base from J, leaving 12 bases between. CDR3 size: 13 residues. Method: immunoSEQ multiplex PCR; TCRdb's copy keeps in-frame clones and lacks some. The sample lists 2 million or so clones, 90% to 95% occurring once. Broader study findings: Measured sharing among donors was expected to vary with sequencing depth.

The receptor's source is a man aged 18 to 35 in good health. V usage is TRBV10-1 and J usage is TRBJ1-1; D might be TRBD1 (5 bases). Sequences were obtained from naive CD4+ T cells sorted from blood. Subset indicated: CD45RA+ positively selected. CDR3 loop: CASTSGGNTEAFF. CDR3 nucleotide sequence: TGCGCCAGTACCTCGGGGGGGAACACTGAAGCTTTCTTT.